This T cell receptor (delta chain) derives from a study of gamma-delta T cells after stem cell transplantation. To note about this clone: The protein that TCRdb holds for this DNA derives from a much larger clone and differs from the translated DNA at residue 11, which likely indicates a read error; the protein shown here is translated from the DNA.

TCRdb re-called clones from the RT-PCR reads using CATT. The sample lists approximately 2,000 delta-chain clones; 0.25% to 0.4% were seen once. V trimming: 2 bases; J trimming: 5 bases; junction bases outside the gene matches: 16. Germline CDR1 is GEAIGNYY and CDR2 is EKD. The CDR3 loop spans 18 amino acids. This TCR was sampled from a human donor. It is not recorded whose cells these are; they may come from a transplant donor. The genes are TRDV2 and TRDJ1, with 10 positions matching TRDD3. Sequences were obtained from gamma-delta T cells. The CDR3 reads CACDRVPTGGSDLDKLIF. The CDR3 nucleotides read TGTGCCTGTGACAGAGTCCCTACTGGGGGATCTGACTTGGATAAACTCATCTTT.